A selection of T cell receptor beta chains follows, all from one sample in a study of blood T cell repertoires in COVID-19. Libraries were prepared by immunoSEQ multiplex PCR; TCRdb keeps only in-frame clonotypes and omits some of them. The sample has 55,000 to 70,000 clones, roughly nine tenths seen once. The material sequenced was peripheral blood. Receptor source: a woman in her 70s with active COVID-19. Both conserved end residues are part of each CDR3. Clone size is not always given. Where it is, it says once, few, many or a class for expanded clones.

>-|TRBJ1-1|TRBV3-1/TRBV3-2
CASSQVPGQGRNTEAFF
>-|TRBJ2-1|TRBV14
CASSQVEVYNEQFF
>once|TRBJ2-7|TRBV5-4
CASSLAGQGYEQYF
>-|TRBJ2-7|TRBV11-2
CASSPLSRQGHYEQYF
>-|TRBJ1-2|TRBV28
CASSLLLGGAGPYGYTF
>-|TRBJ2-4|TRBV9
CASSVAAGRAKNIQYF
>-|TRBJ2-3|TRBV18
CASSPGLAGGPNTQYF
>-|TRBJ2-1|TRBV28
CASSLTAVLDEQFF
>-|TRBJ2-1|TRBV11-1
CASSLGADYNEQFF
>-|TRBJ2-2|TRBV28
CASGGGGGSRELFF
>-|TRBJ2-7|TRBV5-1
CASRQGFTYEQYF
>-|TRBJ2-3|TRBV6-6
CASSLSGTADTQYF
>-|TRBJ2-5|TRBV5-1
CASSSGVTRLQETQYF
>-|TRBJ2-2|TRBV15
CATSRDGGGEGTGELFF
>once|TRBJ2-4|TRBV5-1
CASSLEGGGRDIQYF
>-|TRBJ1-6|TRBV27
CASTLRRQDRGSPLHF
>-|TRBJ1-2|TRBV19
CASSPHRDKLYGYTF
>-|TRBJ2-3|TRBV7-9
CASSPTGGTTDTQYF
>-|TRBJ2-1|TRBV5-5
CASSLVASGYRYEQFF
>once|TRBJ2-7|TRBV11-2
CASSHWSPEQYF
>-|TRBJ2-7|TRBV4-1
CASSHPDRGSYEQYF
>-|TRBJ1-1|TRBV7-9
CASSLEAFLPRGTEAFF
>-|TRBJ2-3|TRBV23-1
CASSQKRWTSGVADTQYF
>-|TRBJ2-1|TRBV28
CASSLSPGNEQFF
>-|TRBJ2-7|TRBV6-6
CASRPDSQEQYF
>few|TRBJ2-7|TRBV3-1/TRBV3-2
CASSLMGLEQYF
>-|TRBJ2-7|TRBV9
CASSLSMGQNYEQYF
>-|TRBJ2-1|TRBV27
CASSLSGTGLVEQFF
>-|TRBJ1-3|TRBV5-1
CASSIKKTTGELSGNTIYF
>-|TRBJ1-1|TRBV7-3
CASSPTPRTVEAFF
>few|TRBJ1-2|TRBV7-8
CASSLGAGPLEYGYTF
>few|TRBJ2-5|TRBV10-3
CAISEHNSKETQYF
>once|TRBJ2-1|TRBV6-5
CASASRLAGGGGFF
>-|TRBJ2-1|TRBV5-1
CASSLAREREQFF
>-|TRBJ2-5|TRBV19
CASSTLAGDETQYF
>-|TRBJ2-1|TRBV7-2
CASSLVITVNEQFF
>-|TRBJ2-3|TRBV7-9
CASSPTSGSGTDTQYF
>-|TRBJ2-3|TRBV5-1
CASSSDRASTDTQYF
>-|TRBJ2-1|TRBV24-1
CATSWGGASLYEQFF
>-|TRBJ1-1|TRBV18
CASSPQGNTEAFF
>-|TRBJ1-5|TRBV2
CASKRGYQPQHF
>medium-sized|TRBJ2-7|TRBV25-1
CASSTLPSGRSHEQYF
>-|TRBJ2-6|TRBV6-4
CASSVVGQTSGANVLTF
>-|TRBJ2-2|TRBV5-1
CASSPGTSGSITIGGELFF
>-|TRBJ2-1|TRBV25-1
CASTQETSYNEQFF
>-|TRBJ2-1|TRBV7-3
CASSLNRFRASGGLNEQFF